This T cell receptor (beta chain) emerged from a study of T cell clonotyping in hematopoietic cell transplantation (dated by TCRdb to the early 2020s). At the level of the whole study: Recipient samples taken before transplant were collected after cytoreduction. Patients were recruited between 2015 and January 2017 and followed until late 2020 or death. A total of some 130 blood samples were gathered in the study from under 40 consecutive transplant recipients along with their related donors. On the study overall, not on this receptor specifically: Donor and pretransplant recipient Inverse Simpson Index values predicted broader posttransplant TCR repertoire diversity. After transplant, TCR diversity in recipients dropped, and pathologically expanded clonotypes climbed progressively between day 30 and day 180. The sample size was limited and the cells went unsorted, which meant the CD4 and CD8 repertoire contributions could not be told apart. Overlap with donor repertoires was found for only a small fraction of recipient repertoires, with over 95% found to appear de novo at the given depth.

The sample's time point label is to be understood as: recipient sample about 28 days before transplant, after cytoreduction. Blood from recipients was drawn about 28 days before transplant and again at days 30, 100 and 180 after transplant. Nuclei Lysis Solution was used to extract genomic DNA from fresh or cryopreserved unfractionated peripheral blood mononuclear cells. The CDR3 contains 15 residues, cysteine and phenylalanine counted. Just the 45-base CDR3 DNA is kept, in frame starting at base 1. Trimming costs V 0 bases and J 2 bases, and their ends lie 7 bases apart. CDR1 and CDR2, looked up from the germline V gene, are SGHVS and FQNEAQ. The immunoSEQ assay, a bias-controlled multiplex PCR using V- and J-specific primers, was used to amplify TCR beta CDR3 regions from genomic DNA. A proprietary barcode and Illumina adapter sequences were added to the CDR3 amplicons in a second PCR step. An Illumina MiSeq instrument was used to sequence the CDR3 libraries. The original pipeline was this. Export and quality control were done with immunoSEQ Analyzer 3.0, while downstream analyses used R Bioconductor and Immunarch. Repertoire metrics were calculated using only productive rearrangements within the normalized downsampled data set. Pathologically expanded clonotypes were defined as those larger than 5 templates in the normalized cohort. Repertoire diversity was measured with the Inverse Simpson Index. CMV-specificity analyses were carried out on the non-normalized data set to capture all clonotypes. TCRdb provides this immuneACCESS table in a form limited to in-frame rearrangements. Some clones are lacking; in checked studies, under half of them reflect an unresolved V gene, and why the rest are absent is not known. V and J calls and clone size are given by that table; D and trimming were obtained from the DNA. The sample includes roughly 34,000 clones, with roughly 94% observed a single time. Together, the top ten hold about 1.5% of the sample.

This clone appeared once. The specificity of this receptor is unknown. No much larger clone exists at a distance of one base, and base qualities are not known. In this chain, TRBV7-8 is recombined with TRBJ1-4, with an unclear D gene assignment. Sample: peripheral blood mononuclear cells, taken before stem cell transplant. This clonotype was obtained from a man aged 35 to 55 with chronic myeloid leukemia. Some clones in this sample may be carry-over from other donors' samples. CDR3 loop: CASSLAGGTNEKLFF. The bases read TGTGCCAGCAGCTTAGCCGGTGGGACTAATGAAAAACTGTTTTTT. The full variable domain, with segments outside the CDR3 supplied by the reference TRBV7-8 and TRBJ1-4 proteins, appears as GAGVSQSPRYKVAKRGQDVALRCDPISGHVSLFWYQQALGQGPEFLTYFQNEAQLDKSGLPSDRFFAERPEGSVSTLKIQRTQQEDSAVYLCASSLAGGTNEKLFFGSGTQLSVL.